A single sample gave rise to the 18 T cell receptor beta chains below, sequenced in a study of blood T cells in healthy people across ages. PCR was performed a second time for roughly 7 to 12 cycles using a sample-barcoded 5' primer and a J-beta primer mix. In TCRdb, the 5' RACE reads were re-called with MiXCR into one record per CDR3 protein. The table lists some 1.5 million distinct CDR3 sequences, approximately 28% of them singletons, with around 7.7% in the top ten. Sequenced input: blood. These TCRs come from a woman between 25 and 40 years old in good health.

This clonotype was seen many times. This may be a read error, as it is one base from a much larger clone. The rearrangement uses TRBV6-5 and TRBJ2-1, with D unclear. The CDR3 has 12 amino acids. CDR1 and CDR2 (germline): MNHEY, SVGAGI. The V and J ends lost 2 bases and 7 bases respectively, with 6 bases between them. The CDR3 reads CASSYRENEQFF. Written as DNA, the CDR3 is TGTGCCAGCAGTTACAGGGAAAATGAGCAGTTCTTC.

This clonotype was detected only a few times. The chain employs TRBV9 and TRBJ1-2; D not certain. The CDR3 covers 15 residues. Trimming removed 0 bases at V and 5 bases at J, with 14 bases between. The V gene's germline CDR1 is SGDLS and CDR2 YYNGEE. In DNA form, the CDR3 reads TGTGCCAGCAGCGTAGCTGGCCAGGTTATGTATGGCTACACCTTC. This translates into CASSVAGQVMYGYTF. Using reference TRBV9 and TRBJ1-2 for the parts outside the CDR3, the full variable domain is DSGVTQTPKHLITATGQRVTLRCSPRSGDLSVYWYQQSLDQGLQFLIQYYNGEERAKGNILERFSAQQFPDLHSELNLSSLELGDSALYFCASSVAGQVMYGYTFGSGTRLTVV.

This clonotype was detected ten times or more. The gene calls are TRBV4-3 and TRBJ2-1; 8 nucleotides agree with TRBD2. There are 16 residues in the CDR3. Germline V CDR1 and CDR2: LGHNA, YSLEER. With V trimmed by 0 bases and J by 7 bases, 8 bases remained unmatched. The CDR3 coding sequence is TGCGCCAGCAGCCAAGATTCGGGAGGGAGAGAAAATGAGCAGTTCTTC. Translated: CASSQDSGGRENEQFF.

The genes are TRBV20-1 and TRBJ1-2; tentative D call: TRBD1 (6 bases). Germline CDR1 DFQATT, CDR2 SNEGSKA (reference sequence). The ends were cut back, 0 bases at V and 4 bases at J, with 15 bases in the middle. The CDR3 is made up of 15 amino acids. In DNA, the CDR3 is TGCAGTGCTAGAGACCGACGGGGGGCGGGCTATGGCTACACCTTC. Protein product: CSARDRRGAGYGYTF.

With respect to this clonotype: A much larger clone differs by one base, so this may be a read error. This sequence joins TRBV19 and TRBJ2-1; D ambiguous. CDR1 is LNHDA and CDR2 is SQIVND in the germline V gene (reference sequence). The CDR3 runs 15 residues. CDR3 sequence: CASSIDPNSHNEQFF. The CDR3 DNA reads TGTGCCAGTAGTATAGATCCTAACTCCCACAATGAGCAGTTCTTC.

This clonotype has more than one count but fewer than ten. A junction boundary mismatches the germline segment, possibly from a read error. The genes are TRBV7-9 and TRBJ2-3; TRBD2 aligns across 10 bases. CDR3 size: 16 residues. Germline assignment: CDR1 SEHNR and CDR2 FQNEAQ (reference sequence). The CDR3 spells CASRKNVAGGAETQYF. In nucleotides, the CDR3 is TGTGCCAGCAGGAAAAACGTAGCGGGGGGTGCAGAAACGCAGTATTTT.

There are many counts of this clonotype. The genes are TRBV28 and TRBJ1-1; D uncertain. Germline V gives CDR1 MDHEN, CDR2 SYDVKM. Trimming took off 1 base at V and 5 bases at J, with 14 bases between the two ends. The CDR3 loop spans 15 amino acids. Here the CDR3 reads CASSLLTRRRTEAFF. The CDR3 region has the DNA TGTGCCAGCAGTTTATTAACCCGAAGGAGGACTGAAGCTTTCTTT.

In the case of this clonotype: Mismatch with germline at one junction end may stem from a read error. V is TRBV11-2 and J is TRBJ2-1; D gene unclear. This CDR3 spans 13 amino acids. CDR1 and CDR2 from the germline V gene are SGHAT and FQNNGV. CDR3 in amino acids: CANSLVPVDEQFF. In DNA form, the CDR3 reads TGTGCCAACAGCTTAGTCCCTGTGGATGAGCAGTTCTTC.

This clonotype was found many times. The chain employs TRBV5-5 and TRBJ2-7, with TRBD1 matching over 9 bases. The CDR3 consists of 15 residues. In germline, CDR1 is SGHKS, CDR2 YYEKEE (reference sequence). V was clipped by 4 bases and J by 5 bases; unmatched bases: 10. The CDR3 here is CASSVQGAVGNEQYF. The CDR3 DNA reads as TGTGCCAGCAGCGTACAGGGGGCGGTTGGAAACGAGCAGTACTTC.

V is TRBV20-1 and J is TRBJ1-2, with 9 bases that match TRBD1. V was clipped by 6 bases and J by 4 bases; unmatched bases: 6. CDR1 DFQATT and CDR2 SNEGSKA come from the germline V gene (reference sequence). This CDR3 has 13 residues. CDR3 residues: CSARTGDAYGYTF. DNA of the CDR3: TGCAGTGCAAGGACAGGGGACGCCTATGGCTACACCTTC.

Many counts were recorded for this clonotype. This chain connects TRBV28 to TRBJ2-1, with 9 bases that match TRBD1. The V and J ends lost 2 bases and 4 bases, in that order; junction bases with no gene match: 9. Germline V gives CDR1 MDHEN, CDR2 SYDVKM. The CDR3 totals 17 residues. For the CDR3, the DNA is TGTGCCAGCAGTTTAGGCTGGGGACAGGGCTTGTACAATGAGCAGTTCTTC. Protein: CASSLGWGQGLYNEQFF. The whole variable domain, remainder taken from reference TRBV28 and TRBJ2-1, is DVKVTQSSRYLVKRTGEKVFLECVQDMDHENMFWYRQDPGLGLRLIYFSYDVKMKEKGDIPEGYSVSREKKERFSLILESASTNQTSMYLCASSLGWGQGLYNEQFFGPGTRLTVL.

The chain recombines TRBV3-1 with TRBJ2-2; D is perhaps TRBD1 (5 bases). The CDR3 loop spans 17 amino acids. The ends were cut back, 4 bases at V and 0 bases at J, with 15 bases in the middle. Germline CDR1 LGHDT, CDR2 YNNKEL (reference sequence). CDR3 DNA sequence: TGTGCCAGCAGCCTTAACAGGTCACCCTCGAACACCGGGGAGCTGTTTTTT. It is translated as CASSLNRSPSNTGELFF.

V and J are TRBV6-1 and TRBJ2-4; unclear D gene. Between the trimmed V and J ends, which lost 3 bases and 13 bases, there was a span of 10 bases. The CDR3 is made up of 11 amino acids. CDR1 is MNHNS, CDR2 SASEGT, per germline. The CDR3 reads CASSDGPDQYF. DNA of the CDR3: TGTGCCAGCAGTGATGGGCCAGACCAGTACTTC.

As for this clonotype: A much larger clone lies a single base off, so this may be a read error. The J gene is TRBJ2-7, the V gene TRBV10-3; 9 nucleotides line up with TRBD2. Germline values: CDR1 ENHRY, CDR2 SYGVKD. V dropped 4 bases and J dropped 7; count of bases not matched to a gene: 5. This CDR3 spans 13 amino acids. CDR3 bases: TGTGCCATCAGTGCTAGCGGGATGGGAGAGCAGTACTTC. Protein sequence: CAISASGMGEQYF.

A few counts support this clonotype. The genes are TRBV7-8 and TRBJ1-4; D ambiguous. The CDR3 sequence is 18 residues long. Germline V gene lookup returns CDR1 SGHVS and CDR2 FQNEAQ. V lost 1 base and J 8 bases, leaving 23 bases between the germline ends. Here the CDR3 reads CASSLVFGVGEFYEKLFF. The CDR3 nucleotides are TGTGCCAGCAGCTTAGTATTCGGGGTCGGGGAATTCTACGAAAAACTGTTTTTT.

This clonotype was seen a handful of times. The chain couples TRBV27 to TRBJ2-5; 9 bases align to TRBD1. CDR3 length: 15 amino acids. V shed 4 bases and J 5 bases; nucleotides not matched to a gene: 8. The germline V gene encodes CDR1 MNHEY and CDR2 SMNVEV (reference sequence). The DNA for the CDR3 is TGTGCCAGCAGTTCCCTGTGGGACAGGGATGAGACCCAGTACTTC. Translating it yields CASSSLWDRDETQYF.

The V call is TRBV5-1, the J call TRBJ1-5; D unresolved. Germline V CDR1 and CDR2: SGHRS, YFSETQ. Between the trimmed V and J ends, which lost 1 base and 5 bases, there was a span of 13 bases. The CDR3 runs to 15 residues. The CDR3: CASSLSAGPDQPQHF. CDR3 DNA sequence: TGCGCCAGCAGCTTGTCGGCAGGCCCAGATCAGCCCCAGCATTTT. The full variable domain, with the rest looked up from reference TRBV5-1 and TRBJ1-5, is KAGVTQTPRYLIKTRGQQVTLSCSPISGHRSVSWYQQTPGQGLQFLFEYFSETQRNKGNFPGRFSGRQFSNSRSEMNVSTLELGDSALYLCASSLSAGPDQPQHFGDGTRLSIL.

The chain links TRBV6-6 to TRBJ1-5, with D perhaps TRBD1 (6 bases). The CDR3 contains 17 residues. V was shortened by 10 bases and J by 3 bases, with 25 bases between the two germline ends. The germline V gene has CDR1 MNHNY and CDR2 SVGAGI (reference sequence). CDR3 coding DNA: TGTGCCACCCGGACCCAACAGGGCCTCGGTTCCAATCAGCCCCAGCATTTT. Translation gives CATRTQQGLGSNQPQHF.